This T cell receptor (beta chain) came from a study of blood T cell repertoires in COVID-19. This clone is a singleton in its sample. J was trimmed by 5 bases and V by 4 bases; bases with no gene match: 0. Germline CDR1 reads MGHDK; CDR2 reads SYGVNS. This CDR3 has 13 residues. The assay was immunoSEQ multiplex PCR, and TCRdb's table has in-frame clones only and misses some. The data show some 210,000 clones, about 91% seen once. V and J are TRBV25-1 and TRBJ2-3, with 10 bases matching TRBD2. The origin of this receptor is a man younger than 40 with acute or convalescent COVID-19. Material: peripheral blood. CDR3 nucleotide sequence: TGTGCCAGCAGTGTAGCGGGGGGAGATACGCAGTATTTT. This encodes CASSVAGGDTQYF.